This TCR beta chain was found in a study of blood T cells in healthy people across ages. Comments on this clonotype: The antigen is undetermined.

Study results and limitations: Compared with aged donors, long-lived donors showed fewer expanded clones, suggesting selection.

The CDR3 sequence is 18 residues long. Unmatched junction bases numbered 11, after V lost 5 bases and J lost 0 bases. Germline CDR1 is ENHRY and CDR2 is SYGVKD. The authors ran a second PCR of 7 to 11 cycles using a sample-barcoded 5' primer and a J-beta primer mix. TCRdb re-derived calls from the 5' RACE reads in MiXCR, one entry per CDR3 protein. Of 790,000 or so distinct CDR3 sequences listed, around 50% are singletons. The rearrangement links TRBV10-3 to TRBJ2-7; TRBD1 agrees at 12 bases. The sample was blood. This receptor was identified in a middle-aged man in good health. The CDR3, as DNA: TGTGCCATCAGTTCTCAGGGACAGGGGGCGGCAAGCTCCTACGAGCAGTACTTC. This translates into CAISSQGQGAASSYEQYF.